A single sample is the source of the 7 T cell receptor beta chains below, sequenced in a study of blood T cells in healthy people across ages (dated by TCRdb to 2013 to 2016). Libraries were built with 5' RACE. The second PCR ran for roughly 6 to 11 cycles and used a J-beta primer mix along with a sample-barcoded 5' primer. Using fastp trimming at Q25 and MiXCR clonotype assembly, TCRdb reanalyzed the public sequencing data and kept in-frame beta chains. Merged by CDR3 protein, the rows form single entries marked with the most common genes and DNA. The sample table lists fewer than 2 million distinct CDR3 sequences, about two fifths of them with a count of one. Of the sample, more than 20% is held by the ten largest clones. Sequenced input: blood. All receptors derive from a human donor in good health.

The chain combines TRBV2 with TRBJ2-7; a possible D gene is TRBD2 (6 bases). This CDR3 comprises 15 residues. From germline, CDR1 is SNHLY and CDR2 FYNNEI. Between the trimmed V and J ends, which lost 3 bases and 3 bases, there was a span of 15 bases. DNA of the CDR3: TGTGCCAGCAGTGACTCGGACTACAAAATCTACGAGCAGTACTTC. It translates to CASSDSDYKIYEQYF. Complete variable domain (other parts from reference TRBV2 and TRBJ2-7): EPEVTQTPSHQVTQMGQEVILRCVPISNHLYFYWYRQILGQKVEFLVSFYNNEISEKSEIFDDQFSVERPDGSNFTLKIRSTKLEDSAMYFCASSDSDYKIYEQYFGPGTRLTVT.

J is TRBJ1-2 and V is TRBV7-2; 8 bases align to TRBD1. V was pared by 6 bases and J by 7 bases, with 13 bases of the junction left unmatched. This CDR3 spans 15 amino acids. Germline V lookup: CDR1 SGHTA, CDR2 FQGNSA. The CDR3 loop is CASSSGAGTGLGYTF. The DNA of the CDR3 is TGTGCCAGCAGTTCGGGGGCCGGGACAGGACTTGGCTACACCTTC. Complete variable domain (other parts from reference TRBV7-2 and TRBJ1-2): GAGVSQSPSNKVTEKGKDVELRCDPISGHTALYWYRQSLGQGLEFLIYFQGNSAPDKSGLPSDRFSAERTGGSVSTLTIQRTQQEDSAVYLCASSSGAGTGLGYTFGSGTRLTVV.

This clonotype turned up a few times. The CDR3 region has the DNA TGTGCCAGCAGCAAAACGGCCCTGGTACTCTCTGGGGCCAACGTCCTGACTTTC. This encodes CASSKTALVLSGANVLTF. The rearrangement uses TRBV27 and TRBJ2-6; no definite D call. V shed 6 bases and J shed 0 bases, with 18 bases lying between them. CDR1 is MNHEY, CDR2 SMNVEV, per germline (reference sequence). This CDR3 has 18 amino acids. Using reference TRBV27 and TRBJ2-6 for the parts outside the CDR3, the full variable domain is EAQVTQNPRYLITVTGKKLTVTCSQNMNHEYMSWYRQDPGLGLRQIYYSMNVEVTDKGDVPEGYKVSRKEKRNFPLILESPSPNQTSLYFCASSKTALVLSGANVLTFGAGSRLTVL.

The chain employs TRBV7-9 and TRBJ2-5; 8 positions match TRBD2. The tail of the sequence fits TRBJ2-7 better, so the J call may be wrong. Germline CDR1 is SEHNR and CDR2 is FQNEAQ (reference sequence). This CDR3 spans 13 amino acids. CDR3: CASRKRGSYEQYF. For the CDR3, the DNA is TGTGCCAGCAGGAAGCGGGGGAGCTACGAGCAGTACTTC.

The V gene is TRBV4-2, the J gene TRBJ2-3, with TRBD1 matching 9 bases. Germline V gives CDR1 LGHNA, CDR2 YNFKEQ. The CDR3 consists of 16 residues. The junction had 3 bases not matched to a gene; V was cut back by 1 base and J by 1 base. The CDR3 DNA is TGTGCCAGCAGCCAAGGGACAGGGGATGGCACAGATACGCAGTATTTT. Encoded protein: CASSQGTGDGTDTQYF.

There are many counts of this clonotype. The chain joins TRBV20-1 to TRBJ2-3; D remains ambiguous. V was cut by 2 bases and J by 6 bases, with 6 bases left in between. The germline CDR1 and CDR2 sequences are DFQATT and SNEGSKA (reference sequence). This CDR3 has 11 amino acids. The CDR3 DNA follows: TGCAGTGCTAGACCCGGGGATACGCAGTATTTT. Protein product: CSARPGDTQYF.

Concerning this clonotype: One junction end does not reproduce the germline sequence, and a read error may be involved. V usage is TRBV5-1 and J usage is TRBJ2-5; 11 positions agree with TRBD2. The CDR3 covers 14 residues. Germline V gene data show CDR1 as SGHRS and CDR2 as YFSETQ. The CDR3, as DNA: TGCGCCTGCAGCGTCACTAGCGGGGGTTGGACCCAGTACTTC. Translated: CACSVTSGGWTQYF.